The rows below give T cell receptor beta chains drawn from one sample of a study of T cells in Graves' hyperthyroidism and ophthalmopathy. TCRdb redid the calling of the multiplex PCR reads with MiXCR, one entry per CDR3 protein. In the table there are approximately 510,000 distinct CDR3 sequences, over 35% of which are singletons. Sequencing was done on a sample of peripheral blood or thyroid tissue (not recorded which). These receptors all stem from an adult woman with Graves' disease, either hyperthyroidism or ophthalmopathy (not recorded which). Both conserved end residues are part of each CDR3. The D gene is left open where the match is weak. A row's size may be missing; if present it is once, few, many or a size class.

CASSTGFNQPQHF | TGTGCCAGTAGTACCGGATTCAATCAGCCCCAGCATTTT | TRBJ1-5 | many | . | TRBV19
CSVVPFDTRKLYTEAFF | TGCAGCGTTGTACCCTTTGACACGCGGAAACTGTACACTGAAGCTTTCTTT | TRBJ1-1 | . | . | TRBV29-1
CASTRLSGRETQYF | TGTGCCAGCACCAGACTTTCGGGAAGGGAGACCCAGTACTTC | TRBJ2-5 | few | . | TRBV2
CASSLRQGAKETQYF | TGTGCCAGCAGCTTACGACAGGGGGCGAAAGAGACCCAGTACTTC | TRBJ2-5 | . | TRBD1 | TRBV7-9
CASSLEGIGRNTEAFF | TGTGCCAGCAGCTTAGAGGGCATTGGCAGGAACACTGAAGCTTTCTTT | TRBJ1-1 | . | . | TRBV7-9
CASSLPGQGAGGYTF | TGTGCCAGCAGCTTACCGGGACAGGGGGCAGGTGGCTACACCTTC | TRBJ1-2 | many | TRBD1 | TRBV5-6
CASSQGGRPLYNSPLHF | TGTGCCAGCAGCCAAGGCGGCAGACCACTCTATAATTCACCCCTCCACTTT | TRBJ1-6 | . | . | TRBV14
CSARMRLAGGVSGELFF | TGCAGTGCTAGAATGAGACTAGCGGGAGGTGTATCCGGGGAGCTGTTTTTT | TRBJ2-2 | many | TRBD2 | TRBV20-1
CASSGGQGKNGRTEAFF | TGCGCCAGCAGCGGAGGACAGGGAAAGAACGGACGGACTGAAGCTTTCTTT | TRBJ1-1 | . | TRBD1 | TRBV5-1
CASSYFLSSSYEQYF | TGTGCCAGCAGTTACTTCCTTTCGAGCTCCTACGAGCAGTACTTC | TRBJ2-7 | few | . | TRBV6-2/TRBV6-3
CSTDITTDTQYF | TGCAGCACGGACATTACCACAGATACGCAGTATTTT | TRBJ2-3 | . | . | TRBV29-1
CASSVEPDGETQYF | TGTGCCAGCAGCGTAGAACCGGACGGAGAGACCCAGTACTTC | TRBJ2-5 | many | . | TRBV9
CSVARQGGVETQYF | TGCAGCGTTGCCCGACAGGGTGGTGTAGAGACCCAGTACTTC | TRBJ2-5 | many | TRBD1 | TRBV29-1
CASSMAPSTNEKLFF | TGCGCCAGCAGCATGGCCCCGTCAACTAATGAAAAACTGTTTTTT | TRBJ1-4 | once | . | TRBV5-1
CASRGGVDGYTF | TGTGCCAGCAGAGGGGGGGTGGATGGCTACACCTTC | TRBJ1-2 | few | . | TRBV11-2
CASSHRGGNSPLHF | TGTGCCAGCAGCCACCGGGGGGGGAATTCACCCCTCCACTTT | TRBJ1-6 | . | . | TRBV7-9
CASSGWNRGPKETQYF | TGTGCCAGCAGTGGCTGGAACAGGGGACCCAAGGAGACCCAGTACTTC | TRBJ2-5 | . | TRBD1 | TRBV6-1
CASSSGLAAYEKLFF | TGCGCCAGCAGCTCGGGACTAGCGGCTTACGAAAAACTGTTTTTT | TRBJ1-4 | . | . | TRBV5-1
CASSLQTGGPNF | TGTGCCAGCAGCTTACAGACAGGGGGGCCTAACTTC | TRBJ1-2 | . | TRBD1 | TRBV7-2
CASSTRDNTGANVLTF | TGTGCCAGCAGCACGAGGGATAACACTGGGGCCAACGTCCTGACTTTC | TRBJ2-6 | . | . | TRBV6-1
CSVELGRGQSPLHF | TGCAGCGTTGAATTGGGCAGGGGGCAATCACCCCTCCACTTT | TRBJ1-6 | . | TRBD1 | TRBV29-1
CAISDPGTLGEQYF | TGTGCCATCAGTGATCCAGGAACTCTAGGAGAGCAGTACTTC | TRBJ2-5 | few | . | TRBV10-3
CASSRSNSPLHF | TGTGCCAGCAGTCGCTCGAATTCACCCCTCCACTTT | TRBJ1-6 | many | . | TRBV6-5
CAITVPGQGDYGYTF | TGTGCCATCACGGTCCCGGGACAGGGGGACTATGGCTACACCTTC | TRBJ1-2 | few | TRBD1 | TRBV28
CSSGTGNTGELFF | TGCAGCTCCGGGACAGGGAACACCGGGGAGCTGTTTTTT | TRBJ2-2 | many | TRBD1 | TRBV29-1
CASSSHGQGVGYTF | TGTGCCAGCAGCTCCCATGGCCAGGGGGTTGGCTACACCTTC | TRBJ1-2 | . | TRBD1 | TRBV7-2
CSGGQRAKSETQYF | TGCAGCGGCGGACAGCGGGCTAAGTCAGAGACCCAGTACTTC | TRBJ2-5 | . | . | TRBV29-1
CSATTPTSANYEQYF | TGCAGCGCCACAACCCCGACTAGCGCCAACTACGAGCAGTACTTC | TRBJ2-7 | few | TRBD2 | TRBV29-1
CSARTGGDGYTF | TGCAGTGCCAGGACAGGGGGCGATGGCTACACCTTC | TRBJ1-2 | few | TRBD1 | TRBV20-1
CASSPTTGVGNTIYF | TGTGCCAGCAGTCCCACGACAGGGGTCGGAAACACCATATATTTT | TRBJ1-3 | few | TRBD1 | TRBV25-1
CASSEALRGTYEQYF | TGTGCCAGCAGTGAAGCGCTTAGGGGGACCTACGAGCAGTACTTC | TRBJ2-7 | . | . | TRBV2
CASSSWDRGRNSPLHF | TGTGCCAGCAGCTCGTGGGACAGGGGAAGGAATTCACCCCTCCACTTT | TRBJ1-6 | . | TRBD1 | TRBV7-2
CASSLQPYYEQYF | TGTGCCAGCAGTTTACAACCATACTACGAGCAGTACTTC | TRBJ2-7 | many | . | TRBV12-3/TRBV12-4
CAVASGSGTDTQYF | TGTGCCGTGGCTAGCGGGAGCGGAACAGATACGCAGTATTTT | TRBJ2-3 | . | TRBD2 | TRBV10-3
CASSLKRTRTLYGYTF | TGTGCCAGTAGTCTCAAGAGGACACGAACCTTGTATGGCTACACCTTC | TRBJ1-2 | many | . | TRBV19
CASSQETGLVRETQYF | TGTGCCAGCAGCCAAGAAACGGGGTTGGTCCGAGAGACCCAGTACTTC | TRBJ2-5 | many | . | TRBV4-2
CASSADARNTIYF | TGTGCCAGCAGCGCGGATGCCCGAAACACCATATATTTT | TRBJ1-3 | many | . | TRBV9
CSARQTGLLNQPQHF | TGCAGTGCTAGACAGACAGGGCTTCTCAATCAGCCCCAGCATTTT | TRBJ1-5 | few | TRBD1 | TRBV20-1
CASSAGRGGTQYF | TGTGCCAGCAGTGCTGGACGGGGAGGGACCCAGTACTTC | TRBJ2-5 | many | . | TRBV6-5
CATNRDSGGQPQHF | TGTGCCACCAACAGGGACAGTGGGGGTCAGCCCCAGCATTTT | TRBJ1-5 | . | TRBD1 | TRBV15
CASSVSGGGRETQYF | TGTGCCAGCAGTGTCAGCGGGGGAGGCCGGGAGACCCAGTACTTC | TRBJ2-5 | . | TRBD2 | TRBV2
CASSYSGATEAFF | TGTGCCAGCAGTTATTCAGGGGCCACTGAAGCTTTCTTT | TRBJ1-1 | many | . | TRBV6-2/TRBV6-3
CASSPAPTGGTVYEQYF | TGTGCCAGCAGCCCAGCCCCCACAGGGGGAACAGTGTACGAGCAGTACTTC | TRBJ2-7 | . | TRBD1 | TRBV7-9
CASSKVSGNTEAF | TGTGCCAGTAGTAAGGTATCGGGGAACACTGAAGCTTTC | TRBJ2-6 | . | . | TRBV19
CASSDWARVYGYTF | TGTGCCAGCAGTGATTGGGCCAGGGTCTATGGCTACACCTTC | TRBJ1-2 | many | . | TRBV2
CSARDARNSNQPQYF | TGCAGTGCTAGAGATGCCAGGAATAGCAATCAGCCCCAGTACTTC | TRBJ2-5 | . | . | TRBV20-1
CASSLGRQSHGYTF | TGTGCCAGCAGCTTAGGGAGGCAGAGCCATGGCTACACCTTC | TRBJ1-2 | . | . | TRBV7-2
CASSSQGRSYEQYF | TGTGCCAGCAGTTCTCAGGGAAGGTCCTACGAGCAGTACTTC | TRBJ2-7 | few | . | TRBV10-3
CASSPGQGASQPQHF | TGTGCCAGCAGTCCGGGACAGGGGGCGAGTCAGCCCCAGCATTTT | TRBJ1-5 | . | TRBD1 | TRBV2
CASSNSNQPQQYF | TGTGCCAGTAGTAACAGCAATCAGCCCCAGCAGTACTTC | TRBJ2-7 | . | . | TRBV7-9
CSVQGYTGNTIYF | TGCAGCGTACAGGGTTATACTGGAAACACCATATATTTT | TRBJ1-3 | . | . | TRBV29-1
CSARLLTGGSYEQYF | TGCAGTGCTAGACTGTTGACAGGCGGCTCCTACGAGCAGTACTTC | TRBJ2-7 | many | . | TRBV20-1
CSGQDWARQETQYF | TGCAGCGGCCAAGATTGGGCAAGGCAAGAGACCCAGTACTTC | TRBJ2-5 | . | . | TRBV29-1
CASSPPDRGREQYF | TGTGCCAGCAGCCCCCCGGACAGGGGAAGAGAGCAGTACTTC | TRBJ2-7 | many | TRBD1 | TRBV7-6
CAISKRGPPPETQYF | TGTGCCATCTCTAAGAGGGGACCCCCTCCGGAGACCCAGTACTTC | TRBJ2-5 | . | . | TRBV10-3